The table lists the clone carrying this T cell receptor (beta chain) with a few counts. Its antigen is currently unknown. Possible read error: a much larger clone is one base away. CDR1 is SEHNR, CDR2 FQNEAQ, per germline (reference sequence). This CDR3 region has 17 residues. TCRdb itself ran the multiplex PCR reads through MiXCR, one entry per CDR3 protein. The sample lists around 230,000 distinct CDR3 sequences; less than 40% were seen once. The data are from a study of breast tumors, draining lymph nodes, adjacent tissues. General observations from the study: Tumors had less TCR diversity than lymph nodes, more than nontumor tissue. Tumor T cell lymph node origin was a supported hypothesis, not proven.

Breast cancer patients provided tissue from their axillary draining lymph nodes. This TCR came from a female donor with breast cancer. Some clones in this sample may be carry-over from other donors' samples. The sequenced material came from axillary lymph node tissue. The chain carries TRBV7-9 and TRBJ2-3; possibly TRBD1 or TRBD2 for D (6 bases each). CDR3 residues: CASSLAFGRGRTDPQYF. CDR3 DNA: TGTGCCAGCAGCTTAGCCTTTGGACGGGGGCGCACAGATCCGCAGTATTTT.